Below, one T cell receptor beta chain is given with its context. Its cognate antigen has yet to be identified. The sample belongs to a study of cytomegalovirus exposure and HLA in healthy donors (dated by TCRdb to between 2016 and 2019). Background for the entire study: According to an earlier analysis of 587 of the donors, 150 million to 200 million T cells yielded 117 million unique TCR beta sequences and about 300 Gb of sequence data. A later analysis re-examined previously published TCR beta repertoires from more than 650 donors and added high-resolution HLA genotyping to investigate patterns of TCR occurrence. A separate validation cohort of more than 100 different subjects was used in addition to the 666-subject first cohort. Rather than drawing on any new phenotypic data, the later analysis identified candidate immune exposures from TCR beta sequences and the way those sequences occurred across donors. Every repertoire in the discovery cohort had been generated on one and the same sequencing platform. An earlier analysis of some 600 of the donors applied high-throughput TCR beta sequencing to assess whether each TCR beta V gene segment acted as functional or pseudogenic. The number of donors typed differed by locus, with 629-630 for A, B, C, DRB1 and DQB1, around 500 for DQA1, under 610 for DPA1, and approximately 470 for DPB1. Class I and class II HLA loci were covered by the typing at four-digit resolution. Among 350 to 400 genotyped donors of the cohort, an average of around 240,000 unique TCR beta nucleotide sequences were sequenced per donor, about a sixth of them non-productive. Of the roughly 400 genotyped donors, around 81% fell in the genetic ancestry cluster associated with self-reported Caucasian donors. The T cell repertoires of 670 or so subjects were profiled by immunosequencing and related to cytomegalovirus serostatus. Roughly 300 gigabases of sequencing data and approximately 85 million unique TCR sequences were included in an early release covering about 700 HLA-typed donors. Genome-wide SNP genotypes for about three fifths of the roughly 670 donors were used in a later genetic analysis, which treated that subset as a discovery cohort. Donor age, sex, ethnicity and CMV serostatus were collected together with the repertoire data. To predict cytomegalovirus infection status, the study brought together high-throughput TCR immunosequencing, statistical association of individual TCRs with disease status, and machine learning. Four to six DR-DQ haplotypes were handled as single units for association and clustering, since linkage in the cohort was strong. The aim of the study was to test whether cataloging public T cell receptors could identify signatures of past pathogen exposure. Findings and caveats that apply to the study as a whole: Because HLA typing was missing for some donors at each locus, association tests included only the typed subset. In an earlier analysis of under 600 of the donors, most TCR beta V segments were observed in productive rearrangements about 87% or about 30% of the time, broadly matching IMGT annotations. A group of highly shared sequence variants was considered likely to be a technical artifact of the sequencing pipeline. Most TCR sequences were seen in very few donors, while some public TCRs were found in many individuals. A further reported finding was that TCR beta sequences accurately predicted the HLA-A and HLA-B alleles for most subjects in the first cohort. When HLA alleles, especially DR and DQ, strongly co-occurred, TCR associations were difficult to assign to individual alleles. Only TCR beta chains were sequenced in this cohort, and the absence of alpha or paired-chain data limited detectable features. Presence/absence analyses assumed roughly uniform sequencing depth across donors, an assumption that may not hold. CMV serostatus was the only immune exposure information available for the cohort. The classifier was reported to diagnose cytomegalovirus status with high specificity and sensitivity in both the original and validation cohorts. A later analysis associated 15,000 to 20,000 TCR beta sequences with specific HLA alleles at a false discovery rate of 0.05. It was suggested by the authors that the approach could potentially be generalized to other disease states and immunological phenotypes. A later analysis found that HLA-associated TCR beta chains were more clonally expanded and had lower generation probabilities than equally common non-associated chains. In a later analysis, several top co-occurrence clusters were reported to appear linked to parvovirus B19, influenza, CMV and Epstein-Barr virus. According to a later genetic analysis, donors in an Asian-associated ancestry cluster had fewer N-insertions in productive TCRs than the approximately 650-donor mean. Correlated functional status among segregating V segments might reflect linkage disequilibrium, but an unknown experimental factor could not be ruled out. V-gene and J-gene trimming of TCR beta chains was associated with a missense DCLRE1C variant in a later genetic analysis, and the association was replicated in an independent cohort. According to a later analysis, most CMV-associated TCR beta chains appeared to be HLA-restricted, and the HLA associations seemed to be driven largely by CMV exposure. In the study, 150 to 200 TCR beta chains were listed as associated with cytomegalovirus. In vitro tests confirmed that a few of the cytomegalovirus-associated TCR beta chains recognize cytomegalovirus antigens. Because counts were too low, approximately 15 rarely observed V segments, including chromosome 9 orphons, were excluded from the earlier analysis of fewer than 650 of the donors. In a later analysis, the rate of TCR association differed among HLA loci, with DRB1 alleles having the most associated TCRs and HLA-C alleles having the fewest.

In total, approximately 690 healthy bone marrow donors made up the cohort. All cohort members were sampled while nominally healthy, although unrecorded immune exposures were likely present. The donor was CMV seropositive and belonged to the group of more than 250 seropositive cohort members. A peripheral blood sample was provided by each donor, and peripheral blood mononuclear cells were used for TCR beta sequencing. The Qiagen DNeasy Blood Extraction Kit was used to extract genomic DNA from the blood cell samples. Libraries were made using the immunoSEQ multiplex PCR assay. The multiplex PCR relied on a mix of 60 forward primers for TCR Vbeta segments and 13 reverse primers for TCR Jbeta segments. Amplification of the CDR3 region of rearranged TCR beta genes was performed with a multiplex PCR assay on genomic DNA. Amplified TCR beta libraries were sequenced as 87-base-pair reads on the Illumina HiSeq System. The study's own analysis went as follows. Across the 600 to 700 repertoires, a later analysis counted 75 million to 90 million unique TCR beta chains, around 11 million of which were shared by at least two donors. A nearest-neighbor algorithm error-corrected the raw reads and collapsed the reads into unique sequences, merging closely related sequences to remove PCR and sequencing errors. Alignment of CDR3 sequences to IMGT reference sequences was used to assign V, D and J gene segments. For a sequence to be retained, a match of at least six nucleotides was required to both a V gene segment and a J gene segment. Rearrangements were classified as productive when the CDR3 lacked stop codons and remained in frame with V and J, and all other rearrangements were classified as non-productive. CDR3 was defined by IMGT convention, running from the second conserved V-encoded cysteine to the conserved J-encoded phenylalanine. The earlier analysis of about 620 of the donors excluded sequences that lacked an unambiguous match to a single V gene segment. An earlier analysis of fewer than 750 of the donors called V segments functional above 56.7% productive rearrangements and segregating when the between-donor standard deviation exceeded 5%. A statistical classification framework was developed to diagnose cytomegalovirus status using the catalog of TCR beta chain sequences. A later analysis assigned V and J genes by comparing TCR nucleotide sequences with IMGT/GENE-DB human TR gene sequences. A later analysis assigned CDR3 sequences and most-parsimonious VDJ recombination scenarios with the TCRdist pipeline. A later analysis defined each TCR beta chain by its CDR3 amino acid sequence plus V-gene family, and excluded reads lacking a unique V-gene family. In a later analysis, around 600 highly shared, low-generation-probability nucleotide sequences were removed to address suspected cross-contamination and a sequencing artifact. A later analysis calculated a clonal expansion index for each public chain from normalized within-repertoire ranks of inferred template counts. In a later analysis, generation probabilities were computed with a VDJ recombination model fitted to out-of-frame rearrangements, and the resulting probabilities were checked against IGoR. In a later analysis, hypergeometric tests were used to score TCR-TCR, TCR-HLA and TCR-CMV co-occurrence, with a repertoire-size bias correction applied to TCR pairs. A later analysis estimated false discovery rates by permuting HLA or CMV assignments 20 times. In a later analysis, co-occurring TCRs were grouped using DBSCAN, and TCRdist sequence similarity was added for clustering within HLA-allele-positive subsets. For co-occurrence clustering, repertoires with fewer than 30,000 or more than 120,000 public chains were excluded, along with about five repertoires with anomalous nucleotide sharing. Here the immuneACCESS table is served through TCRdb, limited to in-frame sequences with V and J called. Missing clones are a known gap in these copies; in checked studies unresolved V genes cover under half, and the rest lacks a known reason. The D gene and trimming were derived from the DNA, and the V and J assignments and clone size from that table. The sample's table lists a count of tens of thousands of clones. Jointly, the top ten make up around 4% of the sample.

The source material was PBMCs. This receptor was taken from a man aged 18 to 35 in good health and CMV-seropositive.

The base sequence is TGCAGCGTTTCCCCGATCGGGGCTGAAGCTTTCTTT. Translated, it reads CSVSPIGAEAFF. The receptor chain draws on TRBV29-1 and TRBJ1-1; a confident D gene designation cannot be given. The germline V gene provides CDR1 SQVTM and CDR2 ANQGSEA. The CDR3, cysteine through phenylalanine, is 12 amino acids long. Only the CDR3 DNA is retained, 36 bases long and in frame from the first base. V loses 5 bases of germline sequence and J loses 6 bases, and the interval between the two ends is 13 bases.